One sample yielded the 27 T cell receptor beta chains listed below, sequenced in a study of shared clonotypes between healthy human individuals. The protocol was immunoSEQ multiplex PCR, while the TCRdb copy is restricted to in-frame clones and leaves out a portion. The sample lists roughly 2.4 million clones; approximately 94% were seen once. Source material: naive CD4+ T cells sorted from blood. Subset described: CD45RA+ positively selected. The receptor source for this set is a man aged 18 to 29 in good health.

The chain is built from TRBV5-4 and TRBJ2-2; no firm D call. Looked up from germline, CDR1 is SGHNT and CDR2 is YYREEE (reference sequence). V lost 4 bases to trimming and J lost 2 bases, with 6 bases between them. This CDR3 region has 13 residues. The CDR3 protein is CASSPGNTGELFF. CDR3 nucleotide sequence: TGTGCCAGCAGCCCAGGAAACACCGGGGAGCTGTTTTTT. The full variable domain, completed using reference TRBV5-4 and TRBJ2-2, is ETGVTQSPTHLIKTRGQQVTLRCSSQSGHNTVSWYQQALGQGPQFIFQYYREEENGRGNFPPRFSGLQFPNYSSELNVNALELDDSALYLCASSPGNTGELFFGEGSRLTVL.

The chain carries TRBV27 and TRBJ1-4; 7 bases align to TRBD1. CDR1 MNHEY and CDR2 SMNVEV come from the germline V gene (reference sequence). This CDR3 comprises 16 residues. V dropped 5 bases and J dropped 7; count of bases not matched to a gene: 13. CDR3 in amino acids: CASSRNRGGGSEKLFF. CDR3 coding DNA: TGTGCCAGCAGTCGTAACAGGGGCGGGGGCTCTGAAAAACTGTTTTTT.

This chain connects TRBV5-1 to TRBJ2-7, with 8 bases matching TRBD1. V lost 9 bases to trimming and J lost 0 bases; unmatched junction nucleotides: 11. This CDR3 has 15 amino acids. Germline CDR1 SGHRS, CDR2 YFSETQ. CDR3 DNA sequence: TGCGCCACCAAACCAGGGGGCTCCTCCTCCTACGAGCAGTACTTC. It yields the protein CATKPGGSSSYEQYF.

The rearrangement links TRBV7-2 to TRBJ1-5, with D hard to call. Germline V gives CDR1 SGHTA, CDR2 FQGNSA. This CDR3 spans 14 amino acids. V was clipped by 4 bases and J by 6 bases, with 13 bases between them. The CDR3 DNA is TGTGCCAGCAGCTCCTCCCCGGTAGCTCAGCCCCAGCATTTT. Translating it yields CASSSSPVAQPQHF.

The chain couples TRBV6-1 to TRBJ2-5; D tentatively fits TRBD1 or TRBD2 (5 bases each). Germline V gives CDR1 MNHNS, CDR2 SASEGT. Trimming cost V 4 bases and J 4 bases, with 13 bases left between them. The CDR3 has 14 residues. The CDR3 DNA sequence: TGTGCCAGCAGTGCGGGGCGAATACGAGAGACCCAGTACTTC. Its translation is CASSAGRIRETQYF.

The CDR3: CASSIEAGARYEQYF. CDR3 nucleotide sequence: TGTGCCAGCAGTATCGAAGCGGGAGCGAGGTACGAGCAGTACTTC. This rearrangement joins TRBV2 to TRBJ2-7; 8 bases map to TRBD2. The germline V gene has CDR1 SNHLY and CDR2 FYNNEI. The CDR3 has 15 residues. The trim removed 5 bases at V and 4 bases at J, leaving 10 bases unmatched.

This chain links TRBV18 with TRBJ2-7; TRBD2 might be the D (6 bases). Germline V gives CDR1 KGHSH, CDR2 LQKENI. Trimming cost V 4 bases and J 2 bases, with 15 bases left between them. The CDR3 totals 15 residues. The CDR3 nucleotides are TGTGCCAGCTCACTAGGCGGGGTCAGTCCCTACGAGCAGTACTTC. The encoded protein is CASSLGGVSPYEQYF.

Worth noting for this clone: This CDR3 is also generated by other DNA sequences in the sample. The V call is TRBV10-3, the J call TRBJ2-7; no clear D gene. CDR3 size: 12 residues. The germline gives CDR1 ENHRY, CDR2 SYGVKD. With 5 bases removed from V and 3 bases from J, the gap between germline ends came to 8 bases. The CDR3 DNA reads as TGTGCCATCAGTAGTGACGGCTACGAGCAGTACTTC. Its translation: CAISSDGYEQYF.

The chain has TRBV7-2 and TRBJ2-7; D unclear. Per germline, CDR1 SGHTA and CDR2 FQGNSA. CDR3 size: 15 residues. V was cut by 1 base and J by 7 bases, with 17 bases left in between. CDR3 sequence: CASSLEGAPSGEQYF. The CDR3 region has the DNA TGTGCCAGCAGCTTAGAGGGTGCGCCCTCCGGAGAGCAGTACTTC.

The chain joins TRBV7-6 to TRBJ1-5; D may be TRBD1 (5 bases). CDR1 and CDR2 (germline): SGHVS, FNYEAQ. The CDR3 has 13 residues. The germline V and J ends were trimmed by 4 bases and 13 bases, with 17 bases remaining between them. CDR3 DNA sequence: TGTGCCAGCAGCTCCCAGGAACAGGCAGTTCAGCATTTT. Amino acid sequence: CASSSQEQAVQHF.

V usage is TRBV2 and J usage is TRBJ1-4, with D maybe TRBD1 (6 bases). Germline lookup yields CDR1 SNHLY and CDR2 FYNNEI. V lost 3 bases and J lost 4, with 12 bases in between. The CDR3 consists of 15 residues. This CDR3 reads CASSDNRAVNEKLFF. The CDR3 bases are TGTGCCAGCAGTGATAACAGGGCTGTTAATGAAAAACTGTTTTTT.

The V call is TRBV5-8, the J call TRBJ1-5; 7 bases match TRBD1. V lost 0 bases to trimming and J lost 9 bases; unmatched junction nucleotides: 3. Germline CDR1 is SGHTS and CDR2 is YDEGEE. CDR3 length: 13 residues. The DNA for the CDR3 is TGTGCCAGCAGCTTGGAACAGGGGCGGCCCCAGCATTTT. Protein sequence: CASSLEQGRPQHF.

Comment on this clone: Other DNA sequences within the sample encode an identical CDR3. J is TRBJ1-1 and V is TRBV15; maybe TRBD1 (5 bases). This CDR3 is built from 13 residues. Trimming removed 3 bases from V and 1 base from J, with 6 bases in between. Germline V gene lookup returns CDR1 LNHNV and CDR2 YYDKDF (reference sequence). CDR3: CATSRGGNTEAFF. DNA of the CDR3: TGTGCCACCAGCAGGGGGGGGAACACTGAAGCTTTCTTT.

In this sample, this clone turned up once. V gene TRBV2 combines with J gene TRBJ1-3; 9 nucleotides match TRBD1. The CDR3 loop spans 14 amino acids. V trimming: 5 bases; J trimming: 4 bases; junction bases outside the gene matches: 3. Per the germline V gene, CDR1 is SNHLY and CDR2 is FYNNEI. The CDR3 DNA sequence: TGTGCCAGCAGTCCGGACAGGGGCGGAAACACCATATATTTT. This sequence encodes CASSPDRGGNTIYF.

Concerning this clone itself: This sample includes further DNA sequences coding for the same CDR3. The V call is TRBV18, the J call TRBJ1-1; 12 bases line up with TRBD1. CDR1 and CDR2 from the germline V gene are KGHSH and LQKENI. Trimming took 3 bases from V and 8 from J; bases not matched to a gene: 4. This CDR3 contains 14 residues. The CDR3 DNA is TGTGCCAGCTCACCGGGACAGGGGGCATCGGAAGCTTTCTTT. This codes for CASSPGQGASEAFF. The whole variable domain, filled in from reference TRBV18 and TRBJ1-1, reads NAGVMQNPRHLVRRRGQEARLRCSPMKGHSHVYWYRQLPEEGLKFMVYLQKENIIDESGMPKERFSAEFPKEGPSILRIQQVVRGDSAAYFCASSPGQGASEAFFGQGTRLTVV.

J is TRBJ1-6 and V is TRBV10-3, with D perhaps TRBD1 (6 bases). Germline CDR1 reads ENHRY; CDR2 reads SYGVKD. Trimming shortened V by 3 bases and J by 10 bases, and 13 bases separated the two germline ends. This CDR3 is built from 14 residues. This CDR3 reads CAISELQGDSPLHF. The CDR3, as DNA: TGTGCCATCAGTGAATTACAGGGTGACTCACCCCTCCACTTT.

The chain links TRBV15 to TRBJ1-6; 12 nucleotides match TRBD1. V was pared by 1 base and J by 5 bases, with 12 bases of the junction left unmatched. CDR1 and CDR2 (germline): LNHNV, YYDKDF (reference sequence). The CDR3 runs to 20 residues. CDR3 in amino acids: CATSRVGTGGVKNDNSPLHF. Written as DNA, the CDR3 is TGTGCCACCAGCAGAGTCGGGACAGGGGGCGTTAAAAACGATAATTCACCCCTCCACTTT.

The chain couples TRBV28 to TRBJ2-7; D ambiguous. CDR1 is MDHEN, CDR2 SYDVKM, per germline. This CDR3 comprises 14 residues. The V gene lost 1 base and the J gene lost 3 bases, with 10 bases spanning the gap. The CDR3 reads CASSLYGSVYEQYF. CDR3 in DNA: TGTGCCAGCAGTTTATATGGGTCCGTCTACGAGCAGTACTTC.

This chain connects TRBV29-1 to TRBJ2-7; the match to TRBD1 covers 8 bases. Per germline, CDR1 SQVTM and CDR2 ANQGSEA. The CDR3 contains 16 residues. V lost 0 bases to trimming and J lost 3 bases; unmatched junction nucleotides: 10. The CDR3 loop reads CSVEESWGQAHYEQYF. CDR3 coding DNA: TGCAGCGTTGAAGAAAGCTGGGGACAGGCCCACTACGAGCAGTACTTC.

The chain has TRBV10-3 and TRBJ2-1, with a weak D call TRBD1 (6 bases). The CDR3 has 13 amino acids. Per the germline V gene, CDR1 is ENHRY and CDR2 is SYGVKD. With 3 bases removed from V and 8 bases from J, the gap between germline ends came to 11 bases. As DNA, the CDR3 is TGTGCCATCAGTGAAAGGGGGTTGGATGAGCAGTTCTTC. Its protein product is CAISERGLDEQFF.

A remark on this clone: The same CDR3 can be traced to other DNA sequences in this sample. This chain connects TRBV10-3 to TRBJ2-7; 9 bases match TRBD1. Germline CDR1 and CDR2: ENHRY and SYGVKD. The trim removed 3 bases at V and 3 bases at J, leaving 3 bases unmatched. This CDR3 region has 14 residues. DNA for the CDR3: TGTGCCATCAGTGAAGGGACAGGGAGCTACGAGCAGTACTTC. Protein product: CAISEGTGSYEQYF.

As to this clone: Germline is not matched at one junction end, which may reflect a read error. V is TRBV7-8 and J is TRBJ2-3; D gene unclear. The CDR3 consists of 17 residues. The V gene's germline CDR1 is SGHVS and CDR2 FQNEAQ. CDR3 in amino acids: CASRLDHRHLSTDTQYF. Written as DNA, the CDR3 is TGTGCCAGCAGGTTAGACCATCGTCACCTCTCCACAGATACGCAGTATTTT.

The chain has TRBV19 and TRBJ1-1, with 8 bases matching TRBD1. Germline values: CDR1 LNHDA, CDR2 SQIVND (reference sequence). V dropped 3 bases and J dropped 1; count of bases not matched to a gene: 7. CDR3 size: 16 residues. The CDR3 bases are TGTGCCAGTAGTATCAGGGGGCGAGGGCCGAACACTGAAGCTTTCTTT. This encodes CASSIRGRGPNTEAFF.

The V gene is TRBV28, the J gene TRBJ2-2; TRBD2 might be the D (6 bases). Trimming stripped 5 bases from V and 7 bases from J, with 17 bases between. The CDR3 loop spans 15 amino acids. Germline V gives CDR1 MDHEN, CDR2 SYDVKM. The CDR3 is CASSPGGPRGGELFF. The CDR3 bases are TGTGCCAGCAGTCCCGGGGGACCACGAGGCGGGGAGCTGTTTTTT. The variable domain in full, completed from reference TRBV28 and TRBJ2-2, reads DVKVTQSSRYLVKRTGEKVFLECVQDMDHENMFWYRQDPGLGLRLIYFSYDVKMKEKGDIPEGYSVSREKKERFSLILESASTNQTSMYLCASSPGGPRGGELFFGEGSRLTVL.

The chain has TRBV6-5 and TRBJ2-5, with D perhaps matching TRBD2 (5 bases). This CDR3 contains 14 residues. From germline, CDR1 is MNHEY and CDR2 SVGAGI. V was clipped by 4 bases and J by 9 bases, with 18 bases between them. CDR3 region: CASSSGRGPGAQYF. DNA for the CDR3: TGTGCCAGCAGTTCAGGACGGGGTCCGGGCGCCCAGTACTTC.

CDR3 DNA: TGTGCCAGCAGCTTGCCGACAGGATTCCTCGAGCAGTACTTC. Protein product: CASSLPTGFLEQYF. The V gene is TRBV5-6, the J gene TRBJ2-7, with D tentatively TRBD1 (6 bases). Trimming cost V 1 base and J 6 bases, with 14 bases left between them. Germline V gene lookup returns CDR1 SGHDT and CDR2 YYEEEE. This CDR3 region has 14 residues.

The table lists this clone with a few counts. This chain links TRBV2 with TRBJ1-6, with D hard to call. The ends were cut back, 3 bases at V and 13 bases at J, with 7 bases in the middle. Germline CDR1 SNHLY, CDR2 FYNNEI. The CDR3 loop spans 11 amino acids. CDR3 DNA: TGTGCCAGCAGTGAGTTGACCCCCCTCCACTTT. It is translated as CASSELTPLHF.